This entry describes one T cell receptor (beta chain). What this receptor recognizes is not known. Base qualities were left out, and no much larger clone turns up one base away. This specimen comes from a study of response to subunit inactivated influenza vaccine (dated by TCRdb to 2017 to 2018). Background on the whole study: Deep quantitative profiling of the T cell receptor repertoire was used in the study to follow responses to a trivalent subunit inactivated influenza vaccine. Summary of the overall study and its limitations: It was suggested by the authors that each seasonal influenza vaccination may recruit only a limited number of new T cells.

Its CDR3 holds 14 amino acids, cysteine through phenylalanine. Only the CDR3 portion is preserved as DNA: 42 bases, with reading frame beginning at the first base. Trimming takes 0 bases from V and 2 bases from J, and the germline ends sit 7 bases apart. Libraries were made using RT-PCR. This sample was sequenced with an Illumina HiSeq 2500. TCRdb took the public reads, trimmed them with fastp at Q25, ran MiXCR for clone calling and kept in-frame beta chains. Entries are consolidated by CDR3 protein sequence, retaining the most common genes and DNA. The sample records about 480,000 distinct CDR3 sequences, over 10% of which are singletons. Around 13% of the sample rests with the top ten. Explained via the paper, the time point label denotes: 45 days after influenza vaccine administration.

Sample: PBMCs from blood, taken more than 35 days after vaccination. This receptor was obtained from a man aged 45-65 years who received an inactivated influenza vaccine. Donor details come from another sample of the same person, matched by shared clones. The V and J genes are TRBV12-3 or TRBV12-4 and TRBJ2-5; the D gene cannot be named for sure. The DNA sequence is given as TGTGCCAGCAGTTTAGCCCGTAGGCAAGAGACCCAGTACTTC. This gives the protein CASSLARRQETQYF.